This TCR beta chain derives from a study of cytomegalovirus exposure and HLA in healthy donors. A remark on this clone: Antigen specificity is unknown.

Overall study findings and caveats: The CMV antigen specificity of a few CMV-associated chains was confirmed through in vitro analysis. A missense DCLRE1C variant was associated with V- and J-gene trimming of TCR beta chains in a later analysis, and an independent cohort replicated the association.

Primers for the PCR totalled 60 Vbeta and 13 Jbeta. Repertoires were generated with immunoSEQ multiplex PCR, while TCRdb's copy carries only in-frame clones and drops some. The sample has 150,000 to 200,000 clones; the top ten hold roughly 0.83%. Germline-derived CDR1 and CDR2 are MNHNS and SASEGT. The CDR3 length is 14 residues. After removal of 6 bases from V and 3 bases from J, the junction contained 5 bases not matched to a gene. The chain joins TRBV6-1 to TRBJ2-5; 9 bases are shared with TRBD1. This clonotype was sampled from a woman aged 18-29 years in good health and CMV-seropositive. The specimen was PBMCs. CDR3 sequence reads: CASREGTGKETQYF. CDR3 DNA sequence: TGTGCCAGCAGGGAGGGGACAGGGAAAGAGACCCAGTACTTC.